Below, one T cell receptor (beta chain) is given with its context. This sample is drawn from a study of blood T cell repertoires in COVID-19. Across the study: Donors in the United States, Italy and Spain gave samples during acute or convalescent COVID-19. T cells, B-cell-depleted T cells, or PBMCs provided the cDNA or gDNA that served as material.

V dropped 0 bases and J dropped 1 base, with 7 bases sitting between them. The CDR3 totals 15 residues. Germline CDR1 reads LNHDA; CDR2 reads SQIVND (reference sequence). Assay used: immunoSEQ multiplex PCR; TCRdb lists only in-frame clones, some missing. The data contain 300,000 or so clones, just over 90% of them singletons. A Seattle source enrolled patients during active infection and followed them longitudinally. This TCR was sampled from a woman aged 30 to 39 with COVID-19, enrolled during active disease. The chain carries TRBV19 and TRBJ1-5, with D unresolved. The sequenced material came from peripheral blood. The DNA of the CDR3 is TGTGCCAGTAGTATAGATGCCAGGAGCAATCAGCCCCAGCATTTT. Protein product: CASSIDARSNQPQHF.